The 25 T cell receptor beta chains in this list originate from one sample, sequenced in a study of blood T cell repertoires in COVID-19. Clones were sequenced by immunoSEQ multiplex PCR, and TCRdb holds only the in-frame ones, with some missing. This table holds around 72,000 clones, roughly 85% found once. Sequencing used peripheral blood. The receptors were sampled from an older woman with acute or convalescent COVID-19.

The J gene is TRBJ2-7, the V gene TRBV24-1; perhaps TRBD2 as D (5 bases). This CDR3 is 13 amino acids long. V dropped 2 bases and J dropped 6 bases, with 10 bases sitting between them. Germline CDR1 reads KGHDR; CDR2 reads SFDVKD. CDR3 bases: TGTGCCACCAGTGATTCGGACTTTTCCGAGCAGTACTTC. Its translation: CATSDSDFSEQYF.

The chain links TRBV19 to TRBJ2-3; TRBD2 aligns across 7 bases. CDR1 and CDR2 (germline): LNHDA, SQIVND (reference sequence). The ends lost 6 bases at V and 2 bases at J; junction bases unmatched: 5. The CDR3 consists of 14 residues. CDR3 sequence reads: CASRTSPNTDTQYF. CDR3 DNA: TGTGCCAGTAGGACTAGCCCGAACACAGATACGCAGTATTTT.

This clone occurred once. The chain couples TRBV7-9 to TRBJ2-3, with D unresolved. The germline V and J ends were trimmed by 1 base and 2 bases, with 7 bases remaining between them. CDR3 size: 14 residues. Germline V CDR1 and CDR2: SEHNR, FQNEAQ (reference sequence). This CDR3 reads CASSLGLLTDTQYF. Written as DNA, the CDR3 is TGTGCCAGCAGCTTAGGGCTTCTCACAGATACGCAGTATTTT.

The chain links TRBV27 to TRBJ1-1; unclear D gene. The V end was cut by 6 bases, the J end by 1 base, with 30 bases between. CDR1 MNHEY and CDR2 SMNVEV come from the germline V gene (reference sequence). This CDR3 contains 20 residues. The CDR3 reads CASSPRPPSRLLIPNTEAFF. The CDR3 nucleotides read TGTGCCAGCAGCCCCAGACCACCTAGCAGACTACTTATTCCGAACACTGAAGCTTTCTTT.

This rearrangement joins TRBV10-1 to TRBJ2-7, with TRBD1 identical over 7 bases. Germline CDR1 and CDR2: WNHNN and SYGVQD (reference sequence). V gave up 7 bases and J gave up 3 bases; unmatched junction bases: 15. There are 16 residues in the CDR3. The CDR3 reads CASTSGTEASNYEQYF. CDR3 bases: TGCGCCAGCACTTCCGGGACAGAGGCGTCTAACTACGAGCAGTACTTC.

The gene calls are TRBV4-1 and TRBJ2-5, with 9 bases aligning to TRBD1. Trimming took 4 bases from V and 3 from J; bases not matched to a gene: 0. The length of the CDR3 is 13 residues. The germline CDR1 and CDR2 sequences are MGHRA and YSYEKL. CDR3 DNA: TGCGCCAGCAGCCGGACAGGGGAAGAGACCCAGTACTTC. Translated: CASSRTGEETQYF.

The chain uses TRBV6-5 and TRBJ1-6, with D possibly TRBD1 on 5 matching bases. Trimming left V 2 bases short and J 0 bases short, with 8 bases between. Germline-derived CDR1 and CDR2 are MNHEY and SVGAGI. This CDR3 is built from 16 residues. In DNA, the CDR3 is TGTGCCAGCAGTTACACAGGAAGCTCCTATAATTCACCCCTCCACTTT. This encodes CASSYTGSSYNSPLHF.

The chain has TRBV3-1 (or the pseudogene TRBV3-2) and TRBJ1-2; TRBD1 agrees at 10 bases. With 4 bases clipped from V and 4 bases from J, the junction kept 12 bases outside the gene matches. The CDR3 loop spans 17 amino acids. CDR1 and CDR2 from the germline V gene are LGHDT and YNNKEL (reference sequence). CDR3 sequence: CASSRGTGARNSYGYTF. CDR3 in DNA: TGTGCCAGCAGCCGAGGGACAGGGGCCCGGAATTCCTATGGCTACACCTTC.

V gene TRBV10-3 combines with J gene TRBJ1-2; 7 positions agree with TRBD1. Germline CDR1 ENHRY, CDR2 SYGVKD. V lost 5 bases, J lost 7 bases, and 10 bases stayed unmatched. CDR3 size: 14 residues. The CDR3 DNA sequence: TGTGCCATCAGTTACGGACAGGTCGTCGGTGGCTACACCTTC. Protein sequence: CAISYGQVVGGYTF.

The CDR3 sequence is CASSLGGTQYF. The DNA of the CDR3 is TGTGCCAGCAGCCTCGGGGGGACGCAGTATTTT. V is TRBV3-1 (or the pseudogene TRBV3-2) and J is TRBJ2-3; 7 bases agree with TRBD2. Germline V gene lookup returns CDR1 LGHDT and CDR2 YNNKEL (reference sequence). The CDR3 length is 11 residues. V gave up 4 bases and J gave up 9 bases; unmatched junction bases: 1.

The genes are TRBV6-5 and TRBJ1-4; a weak D match, TRBD1 (6 bases). Germline loops: CDR1 MNHEY, CDR2 SVGAGI. CDR3 length equals 15 residues. With 8 bases removed from V and 0 bases from J, the gap between germline ends came to 13 bases. CDR3 residues: CASGKNRATNEKLFF. CDR3 DNA sequence: TGTGCCAGCGGGAAAAACAGGGCAACTAATGAAAAACTGTTTTTT.

This chain links TRBV28 with TRBJ2-1; 11 bases are a match to TRBD1. Germline V gives CDR1 MDHEN, CDR2 SYDVKM. The CDR3 is made up of 18 amino acids. V lost 1 base to trimming and J lost 0 bases; unmatched junction nucleotides: 5. DNA for the CDR3: TGTGCCAGCAGTTTATTTGGACAGGGGGCGGGCTCCTACAATGAGCAGTTCTTC. This translates into CASSLFGQGAGSYNEQFF. Combining the CDR3 with reference TRBV28 and TRBJ2-1 gives the whole variable domain DVKVTQSSRYLVKRTGEKVFLECVQDMDHENMFWYRQDPGLGLRLIYFSYDVKMKEKGDIPEGYSVSREKKERFSLILESASTNQTSMYLCASSLFGQGAGSYNEQFFGPGTRLTVL.

The chain couples TRBV27 to TRBJ1-2; 10 bases are a match to TRBD1. The CDR3 consists of 14 residues. Per the germline V gene, CDR1 is MNHEY and CDR2 is SMNVEV (reference sequence). Trimming at V came to 3 bases and at J to 7 bases, leaving 5 bases not matched to a gene. The CDR3 reads CASSLGGQGFGYTF. Here the CDR3 DNA reads TGTGCCAGCAGTTTGGGGGGACAGGGGTTTGGCTACACCTTC.

The genes are TRBV18 and TRBJ1-1; D is perhaps TRBD1 (5 bases). The CDR3 is made up of 16 amino acids. CDR1 is KGHSH, CDR2 LQKENI, per germline. Trimming shortened V by 0 bases and J by 3 bases, and 14 bases separated the two germline ends. The CDR3 here is CASSPPDSPIYTEAFF. DNA for the CDR3: TGTGCCAGCTCACCACCCGACAGTCCCATATACACTGAAGCTTTCTTT. Using reference TRBV18 and TRBJ1-1 for the parts outside the CDR3, the full variable domain is NAGVMQNPRHLVRRRGQEARLRCSPMKGHSHVYWYRQLPEEGLKFMVYLQKENIIDESGMPKERFSAEFPKEGPSILRIQQVVRGDSAAYFCASSPPDSPIYTEAFFGQGTRLTVV.

The chain employs TRBV7-2 and TRBJ1-1; D remains ambiguous. Trimming took off 1 base at V and 1 base at J, with 7 bases between the two ends. The CDR3 spans 14 residues. Germline V gene data show CDR1 as SGHTA and CDR2 as FQGNSA. DNA of the CDR3: TGTGCCAGCAGCTTAGGAGGCCGGAACACTGAAGCTTTCTTT. It yields the protein CASSLGGRNTEAFF.

The CDR3 is CASSLMVATTINYGYTF. DNA of the CDR3: TGTGCCAGCAGCTTAATGGTGGCGACTACGATTAACTATGGCTACACCTTC. The gene calls are TRBV7-2 and TRBJ1-2; D call uncertain. Trimming left V 2 bases short and J 1 base short, with 17 bases between. The germline CDR1 and CDR2 sequences are SGHTA and FQGNSA. The CDR3 runs 17 residues.

The J gene is TRBJ1-5, the V gene TRBV5-8; D perhaps matches TRBD1 (5 bases). Per germline, CDR1 SGHTS and CDR2 YDEGEE. This CDR3 is built from 12 residues. V shed 2 bases and J shed 7 bases, with 7 bases lying between them. For the CDR3, the DNA is TGTGCCAGCAGCTTATGGGGCCAGCCCCAGCATTTT. Its translation: CASSLWGQPQHF.

The chain carries TRBV29-1 and TRBJ2-3; maybe TRBD2 (5 bases). CDR3 length: 14 amino acids. Germline assignment: CDR1 SQVTM and CDR2 ANQGSEA. The ends were cut back, 2 bases at V and 0 bases at J, with 9 bases in the middle. The CDR3 DNA reads as TGCAGCGTTGAATCCGCGGGTAGCACAGATACGCAGTATTTT. Translating gives CSVESAGSTDTQYF.

The gene calls are TRBV15 and TRBJ1-2; D remains ambiguous. Per the germline V gene, CDR1 is LNHNV and CDR2 is YYDKDF (reference sequence). The V end was cut by 6 bases, the J end by 5 bases, with 13 bases between. The CDR3 covers 13 residues. CDR3 sequence (DNA): TGTGCCACCAGTACCGGGAGCGGTTATGGCTACACCTTC. Amino acids: CATSTGSGYGYTF.

This sequence joins TRBV6-5 and TRBJ1-1; perhaps TRBD1 as D (6 bases). This CDR3 contains 13 residues. Trimming removed 10 bases from V and 2 bases from J, with 14 bases in between. Germline V CDR1 and CDR2: MNHEY, SVGAGI. The CDR3 coding sequence is TGTGCCATCAAAGGACAGCTTAACACTGAAGCTTTCTTT. The encoded protein is CAIKGQLNTEAFF.

This clone came up once. This chain links TRBV6-6 with TRBJ1-2; TRBD1 matches at 8 bases. This CDR3 comprises 16 residues. CDR1 MNHNY and CDR2 SVGAGI come from the germline V gene (reference sequence). V dropped 1 base and J dropped 6; count of bases not matched to a gene: 10. The CDR3, as DNA: TGTGCCAGCAGTTACTTTCCCGGGACAGGAGGCAATGGCTACACCTTC. Protein product: CASSYFPGTGGNGYTF.

J is TRBJ1-5 and V is TRBV28, with D maybe TRBD1 (6 bases). The CDR3 runs to 15 residues. Germline V gene data show CDR1 as MDHEN and CDR2 as SYDVKM. Trimming took 6 bases from V and 6 from J, leaving 18 bases between them. CDR3 DNA sequence: TGTGCCAGCAGCCCTCCCCGGGGGGCGGTTCAGCCCCAGCATTTT. Translated: CASSPPRGAVQPQHF.

This rearrangement joins TRBV25-1 to TRBJ2-2; a weak D match, TRBD2 (6 bases). V was shortened by 3 bases and J by 4 bases, with 9 bases between the two germline ends. Germline lookup yields CDR1 MGHDK and CDR2 SYGVNS. The CDR3 length is 14 residues. The CDR3: CASSEGRSTGELFF. CDR3 DNA sequence: TGTGCCAGCAGTGAGGGGAGGAGCACCGGGGAGCTGTTTTTT.

The rearrangement uses TRBV6-4 and TRBJ1-2; 11 bases line up with TRBD1. J was trimmed by 0 bases and V by 5 bases; bases with no gene match: 5. This CDR3 is 16 amino acids long. The germline V gene has CDR1 MRHNA and CDR2 SNTAGT. The CDR3 DNA follows: TGTGCCAGCAGTCCGGGACAGGGGGAAGCTAACTATGGCTACACCTTC. This codes for CASSPGQGEANYGYTF.

This rearrangement joins TRBV7-2 to TRBJ1-5, with D possibly TRBD1 on 5 matching bases. Between the trimmed V and J ends, which lost 1 base and 0 bases, there was a span of 13 bases. CDR1 is SGHTA and CDR2 is FQGNSA in the germline V gene. The CDR3 sequence is 17 residues long. The CDR3 region is CASSLGAGPYSNQPQHF. The DNA for the CDR3 is TGTGCCAGCAGCTTAGGGGCAGGGCCCTATAGCAATCAGCCCCAGCATTTT.